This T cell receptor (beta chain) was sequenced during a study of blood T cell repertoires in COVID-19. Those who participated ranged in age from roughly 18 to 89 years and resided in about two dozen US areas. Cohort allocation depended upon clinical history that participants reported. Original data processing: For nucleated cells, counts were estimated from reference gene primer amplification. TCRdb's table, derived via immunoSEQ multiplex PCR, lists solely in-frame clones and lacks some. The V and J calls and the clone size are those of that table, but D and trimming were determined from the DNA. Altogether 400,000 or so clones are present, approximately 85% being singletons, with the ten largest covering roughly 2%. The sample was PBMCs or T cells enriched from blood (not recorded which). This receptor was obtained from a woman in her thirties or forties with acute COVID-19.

As DNA, the CDR3 is TGTGCCAGCAGTGCCTTCGCGGATGCCTATGGCTACACCTTC. Translating it yields CASSAFADAYGYTF. The chain carries TRBV25-1 and TRBJ1-2, with no clear D. In germline, CDR1 is MGHDK, CDR2 SYGVNS. The CDR3 runs to 14 residues. With 4 bases removed from V and 4 bases from J, the gap between germline ends came to 13 bases.